This entry concerns a single TCR beta chain. This record comes from a study of blood T cell repertoires in COVID-19. Study as a whole: Specimens from acute and convalescent COVID-19 originated in the United States, Italy and Spain. Nucleic acid was either cDNA or gDNA, and it came from T cells, B-cell-depleted T cells, or PBMCs.

The CDR3 consists of 18 residues. The V gene lost 2 bases and the J gene lost 6 bases, with 24 bases spanning the gap. CDR1 is SGHNT, CDR2 YENEEA, per germline. As handled by the study authors: Reference gene primer amplification gave nucleated cell count estimates. The data were produced by immunoSEQ multiplex PCR, yet TCRdb's version contains in-frame clones alone and is incomplete. Clonal size and the V and J genes are those of that table, whereas D and trimming came from the DNA. The data hold tens of thousands of clones, with around 92% observed a single time. This TCR came from a human donor in a cohort sampled during active COVID-19. The material sequenced was peripheral blood. The chain links TRBV11-3 to TRBJ2-3, with a possible D match to TRBD2 (6 bases). CDR3 bases: TGTGCCAGCAGCTTAACAGGTCACAGATACGACGCGGGGGATACGCAGTATTTT. It yields the protein CASSLTGHRYDAGDTQYF.